A single sample is the source of the 7 T cell receptor beta chains below, sequenced in a study of blood T cell repertoires in COVID-19. Only in-frame clones appear in the TCRdb table, and some are missing; sequencing was by immunoSEQ multiplex PCR. This sample has 200,000 to 250,000 clones; about 85% occur once, and the top ten carry about a tenth. Sequencing was done on a sample of peripheral blood. These receptors all come from a woman in her fifties or sixties with COVID-19, enrolled during active disease.

V and J are TRBV15 and TRBJ2-5; no reliable D call. The CDR3 has 12 amino acids. Germline V gives CDR1 LNHNV, CDR2 YYDKDF (reference sequence). V lost 3 bases and J lost 5, with 7 bases in between. CDR3 loop: CATSRSSETQYF. The CDR3 DNA reads as TGTGCCACCAGCAGGTCCAGTGAGACCCAGTACTTC.

V is TRBV9 and J is TRBJ2-7; a possible D gene is TRBD2 (7 bases). The V and J ends lost 0 bases and 5 bases respectively, with 21 bases between them. Germline V gene lookup returns CDR1 SGDLS and CDR2 YYNGEE. CDR3 length equals 17 residues. The CDR3 protein is CASSVEGGGAFGNEQYF. In DNA form, the CDR3 reads TGTGCCAGCAGCGTAGAAGGAGGGGGGGCTTTTGGAAACGAGCAGTACTTC.

The V call is TRBV4-1, the J call TRBJ1-4; the D gene is possibly TRBD1 (5 bases). V was trimmed by 0 bases and J by 6 bases, leaving 8 bases between them. The germline V gene encodes CDR1 MGHRA and CDR2 YSYEKL. The length of the CDR3 is 14 residues. CDR3 residues: CASSQDRGDEKLFF. Written as DNA, the CDR3 is TGCGCCAGCAGCCAAGACCGGGGGGATGAAAAACTGTTTTTT.

This sequence joins TRBV30 and TRBJ2-7; D call uncertain. Trimming left V 4 bases short and J 4 bases short, with 17 bases between. The CDR3 spans 14 residues. The V gene's germline CDR1 is GTSNPN and CDR2 SVGIG (reference sequence). This CDR3 reads CAWTSPPGEYEQYF. The CDR3 coding sequence is TGTGCCTGGACCTCCCCCCCAGGCGAGTACGAGCAGTACTTC.

The CDR3 DNA is TGTGCCAGTAGTAGGGAGGGGCTGGGTAGTTTTGGGGCCAACGTCCTGACTTTC. Encoded protein: CASSREGLGSFGANVLTF. V is TRBV19 and J is TRBJ2-6; 7 positions agree with TRBD2. V trimming: 4 bases; J trimming: 3 bases; junction bases outside the gene matches: 12. Germline assignment: CDR1 LNHDA and CDR2 SQIVND (reference sequence). The CDR3 is made up of 18 amino acids.

This rearrangement joins TRBV2 to TRBJ1-2, with a possible D match to TRBD1 (5 bases). Germline V gene data show CDR1 as SNHLY and CDR2 as FYNNEI. The CDR3 is 14 amino acids. Trimming left V 5 bases short and J 6 bases short, with 16 bases between. This CDR3 reads CASSPSRSGDGYTF. The CDR3 bases are TGTGCCAGCAGTCCCTCTCGGTCGGGGGATGGCTACACCTTC.

This chain joins TRBV7-9 and TRBJ2-3; 10 positions agree with TRBD2. This CDR3 has 14 amino acids. The V and J ends lost 3 bases and 7 bases, in that order; junction bases with no gene match: 4. The germline V gene has CDR1 SEHNR and CDR2 FQNEAQ (reference sequence). The CDR3 is CASSLGTSENTQYF. CDR3 in DNA: TGTGCCAGCAGCTTGGGGACTAGCGAGAATACGCAGTATTTT. Variable domain in full (rest from reference TRBV7-9 and TRBJ2-3): DTGVSQNPRHKITKRGQNVTFRCDPISEHNRLYWYRQTLGQGPEFLTYFQNEAQLEKSRLLSDRFSAERPKGSFSTLEIQRTEQGDSAMYLCASSLGTSENTQYFGPGTRLTVL.